This TCR beta chain was recorded in a study of radiation and T cells in renal cell carcinoma. Points on this clone: The antigen is unknown.

Trimming removed 4 bases at V and 1 base at J, with 17 bases between. The germline V gene encodes CDR1 SGHDT and CDR2 YYEEEE. CDR3 length: 16 amino acids. Measured with immunoSEQ multiplex PCR; TCRdb has only the in-frame clones, and not every one. The sample lists about 16,000 clones, 50% seen once, with approximately 40% in the top ten. As to treatment: 15 Gy SBRT to primary tumor, nephrectomy 4 weeks later. The study's findings and limits: In blood, top tumor clones expanded by 2 weeks, shrinking by 4.

The clonotype comes from an older woman with renal cell carcinoma. This sequence joins TRBV5-6 and TRBJ1-1; a possible D gene is TRBD1 (5 bases). Sequenced here: tumor tissue, sampled from a patient whose treatment included radiotherapy and nephrectomy. CDR3 coding DNA: TGTGCCAGCAGCCCACACGCGGGGGGAAGGAACACTGAAGCTTTCTTT. This translates into CASSPHAGGRNTEAFF.